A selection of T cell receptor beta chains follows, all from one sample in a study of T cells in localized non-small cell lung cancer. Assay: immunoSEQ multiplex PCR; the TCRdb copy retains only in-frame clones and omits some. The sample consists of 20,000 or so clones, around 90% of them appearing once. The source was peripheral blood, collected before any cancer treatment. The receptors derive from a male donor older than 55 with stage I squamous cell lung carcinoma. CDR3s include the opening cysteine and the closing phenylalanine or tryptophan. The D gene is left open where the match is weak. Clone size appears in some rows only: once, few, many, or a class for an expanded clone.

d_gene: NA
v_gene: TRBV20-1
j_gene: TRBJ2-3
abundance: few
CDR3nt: TGCAGTGCTAGTAGCACAGATACGCAGTATTTT
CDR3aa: CSASSTDTQYF

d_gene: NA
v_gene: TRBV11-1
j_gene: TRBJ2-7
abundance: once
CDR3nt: TGTGCCAGCACCAACTCCGTGGGTGGGGAATACGAGCAGTACTTC
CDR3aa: CASTNSVGGEYEQYF

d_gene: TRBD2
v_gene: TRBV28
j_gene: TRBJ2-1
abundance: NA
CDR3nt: TGTGCCAGCAGCTCAATAGCGGGGGGGTACAATGAGCAGTTCTTC
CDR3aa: CASSSIAGGYNEQFF

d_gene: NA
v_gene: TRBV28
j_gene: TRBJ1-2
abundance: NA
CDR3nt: TGTGCCAGCAGTAGGTCAGGGAAGGGCTACACCTTC
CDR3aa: CASSRSGKGYTF

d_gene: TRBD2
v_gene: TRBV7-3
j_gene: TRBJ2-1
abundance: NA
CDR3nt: TGTGCCAGCAGCCCAACCGGCGGGGGGACCAGGGATGAGCAGTTCTTC
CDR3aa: CASSPTGGGTRDEQFF

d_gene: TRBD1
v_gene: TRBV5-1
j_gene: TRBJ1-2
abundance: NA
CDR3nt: TGCGCCAGCAGCTTGGAGGGCAGGGGGCTGGATGGCTACACCTTC
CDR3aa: CASSLEGRGLDGYTF

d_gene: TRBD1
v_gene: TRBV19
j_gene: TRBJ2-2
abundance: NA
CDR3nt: TGTGCCAGTAGTCGGGACAGGGCCGGGAGCACCGGGGAGCTGTTTTTT
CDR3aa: CASSRDRAGSTGELFF

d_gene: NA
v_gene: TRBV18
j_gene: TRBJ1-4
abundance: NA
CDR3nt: TGTGCCAGCTCACTCTCGGTCGAAAAACTGTTTTTT
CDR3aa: CASSLSVEKLFF

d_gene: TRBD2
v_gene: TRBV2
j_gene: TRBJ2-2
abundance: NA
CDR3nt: TGTGCCAGCACCCTTAGCGGGGCCGGCGGGGAGCTGTTTTTT
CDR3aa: CASTLSGAGGELFF

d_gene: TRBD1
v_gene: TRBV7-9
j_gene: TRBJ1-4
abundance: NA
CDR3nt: TGTGCCAGCAGCATAGGACAGGGCCTCGGTGAAAAACTGTTTTTT
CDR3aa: CASSIGQGLGEKLFF

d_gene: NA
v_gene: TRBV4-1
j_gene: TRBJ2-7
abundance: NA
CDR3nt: TGCGCCAGCAGCCAAGATGCGTACGAGCAGTACTTC
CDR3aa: CASSQDAYEQYF

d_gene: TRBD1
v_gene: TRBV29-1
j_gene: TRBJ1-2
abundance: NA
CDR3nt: TGCAGCGTTTACCGGGACAGGGCCATATTTGGGGATGGCTACACCTTC
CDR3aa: CSVYRDRAIFGDGYTF

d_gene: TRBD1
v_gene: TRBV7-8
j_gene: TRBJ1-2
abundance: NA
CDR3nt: TGTGCCAGCAGCTCAAGTCCCCTACCGGGACAGGGGGAGGGCTACACCTTC
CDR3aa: CASSSSPLPGQGEGYTF

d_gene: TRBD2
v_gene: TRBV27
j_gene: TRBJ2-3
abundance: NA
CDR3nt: TGTGCCAGCGACTACCGGGGGGGCACAGATACGCAGTATTTT
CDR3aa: CASDYRGGTDTQYF

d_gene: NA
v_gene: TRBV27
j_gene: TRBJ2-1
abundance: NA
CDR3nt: TGTGCCAGCAGTTTAGATAGGGGTTTCTACAATGAGCAGTTCTTC
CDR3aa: CASSLDRGFYNEQFF

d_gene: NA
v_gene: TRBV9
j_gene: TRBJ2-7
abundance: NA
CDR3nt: TGTGCCAGCAGCGTGGGCGGCAGCTCCTACGAGCAGTACTTC
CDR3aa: CASSVGGSSYEQYF

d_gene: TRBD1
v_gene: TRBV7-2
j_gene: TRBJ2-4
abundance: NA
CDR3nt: TGTGCCAGCAGCACTGGGACAGACCGCCAAAACATTCAGTACTTC
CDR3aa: CASSTGTDRQNIQYF

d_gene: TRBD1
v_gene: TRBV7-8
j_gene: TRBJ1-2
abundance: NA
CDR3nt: TGTGCCAGCAGCCAAGACAGGGGAATCTATGGCTACACCTTC
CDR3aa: CASSQDRGIYGYTF

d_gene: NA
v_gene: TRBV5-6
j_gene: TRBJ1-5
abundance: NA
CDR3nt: TGTGCCAGCAGCTTGCGCGGCGCCATCAGCAATCAGCCCCAGCATTTT
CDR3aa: CASSLRGAISNQPQHF

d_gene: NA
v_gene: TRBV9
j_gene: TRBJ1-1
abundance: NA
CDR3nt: TGTGCCAGCAGCGTCGGAGCATTCCACACTGAAGCTTTCTTT
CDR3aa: CASSVGAFHTEAFF

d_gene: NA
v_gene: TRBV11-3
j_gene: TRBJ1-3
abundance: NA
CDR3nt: TGTGCCAGCAGCAGAGGCCGTGGAAACACCATATATTTT
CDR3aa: CASSRGRGNTIYF

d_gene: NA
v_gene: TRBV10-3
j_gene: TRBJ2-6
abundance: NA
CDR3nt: TGTGCCATCAGTGAGTCGGCCCGCTCTGGGGCCAACGTCCTGACTTTC
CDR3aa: CAISESARSGANVLTF

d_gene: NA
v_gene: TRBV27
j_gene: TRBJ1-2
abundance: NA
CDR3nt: TGTGCCAGCAGTTCCTACGCTAACTATGGCTACACCTTC
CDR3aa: CASSSYANYGYTF

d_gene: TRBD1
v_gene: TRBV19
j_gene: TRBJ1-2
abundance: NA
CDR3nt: TGTGCCAGTAGTCCGATTGGGGGGACAGGCCTCTATGGCTACACCTTC
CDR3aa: CASSPIGGTGLYGYTF

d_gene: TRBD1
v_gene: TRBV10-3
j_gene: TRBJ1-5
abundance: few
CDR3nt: TGTGCCATCGGGACAGTCAATCAGCCCCAGCATTTT
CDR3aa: CAIGTVNQPQHF

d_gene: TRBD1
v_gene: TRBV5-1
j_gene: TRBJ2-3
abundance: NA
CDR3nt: TGCGCCAGCAGCTTGGGGACAGGGAGGCCCACAGATACGCAGTATTTT
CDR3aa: CASSLGTGRPTDTQYF

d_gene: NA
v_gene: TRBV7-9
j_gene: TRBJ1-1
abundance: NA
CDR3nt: TGTGCCAGCAGCCCCGGGCAGGATGCCGCTGAAGCTTTCTTT
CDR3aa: CASSPGQDAAEAFF

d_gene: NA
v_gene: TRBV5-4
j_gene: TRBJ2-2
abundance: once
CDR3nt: TGTGCCAGCAGTCCGGCTCGCGGGGATCAAAGCGGGGAGCTGTTTTTT
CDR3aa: CASSPARGDQSGELFF

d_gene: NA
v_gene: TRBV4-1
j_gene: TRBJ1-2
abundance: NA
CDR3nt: TGCGCCAGCAGCCAGGGGGCGCGAGGCTACACCTTC
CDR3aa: CASSQGARGYTF

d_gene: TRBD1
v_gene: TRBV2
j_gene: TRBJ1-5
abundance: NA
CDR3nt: TGTGCCAGCGATGACAGGGTTGGCAATCAGCCCCAGCATTTT
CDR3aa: CASDDRVGNQPQHF

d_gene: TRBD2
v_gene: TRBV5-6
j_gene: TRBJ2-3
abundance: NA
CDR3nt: TGTGCCAGCAGCCCGGGGGGTTCTAGCACAGATACGCAGTATTTT
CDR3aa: CASSPGGSSTDTQYF

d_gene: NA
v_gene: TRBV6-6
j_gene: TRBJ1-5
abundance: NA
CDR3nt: TGTGCCAGCAGTTACGGGGTTGGGAGCAATCAGCCCCAGCATTTT
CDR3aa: CASSYGVGSNQPQHF

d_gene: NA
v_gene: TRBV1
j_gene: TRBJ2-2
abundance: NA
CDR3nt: TGCACCAGCAGCCAAGTAAACGATCACGCCGGGGAGCTGTTTTTT
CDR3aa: CTSSQVNDHAGELFF

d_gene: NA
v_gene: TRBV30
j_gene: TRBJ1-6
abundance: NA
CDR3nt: TGTGCCTGGAGTCGGGGGAATTCACCCCTCCACTTT
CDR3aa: CAWSRGNSPLHF